Listed below are T cell receptor beta chains from one sample, sequenced in a study of blood T cells in healthy people across ages. From the 5' RACE reads, TCRdb called clonotypes with MiXCR, one entry per CDR3 protein. The data show more than 800,000 distinct CDR3 sequences, 35% to 55% seen once. The sample consisted of blood. The receptor source for this set is a woman in her fifties or sixties in good health. Both conserved end residues are part of each CDR3. The order of the fields is D gene, V gene, J gene, CDR3 DNA, CDR3 protein. A D gene is named only where the DNA matches it firmly.

>NA|TRBV27|TRBJ2-6
TGTGCCAGCAGTTTTGCCTCTGGGGCCAACGTCCTGACTTTC
CASSFASGANVLTF
>NA|TRBV12-5|TRBJ1-1
TGTGCTAGTGGTTTGGTACTTGGACAGCCGAACACTGAAGCTTTCTTT
CASGLVLGQPNTEAFF
>NA|TRBV2|TRBJ2-1
TGTGCCAGCACCCAGGCGGCTAGCTCGAGGGGTAGGCAGTTCTTC
CASTQAASSRGRQFF
>TRBD2|TRBV18|TRBJ2-5
TGTGCCAGCTCACCACTAGCGGGAGCGGAAGAGACCCAGTACTTC
CASSPLAGAEETQYF
>NA|TRBV30|TRBJ2-7
TGTGCCTGGAAACGTCCGGACTACGAGCAGTACTTC
CAWKRPDYEQYF
>NA|TRBV28|TRBJ2-3
TGTGCCAGCAGCCGGGAGTCCCCAGATACGCAGTATTTT
CASSRESPDTQYF
>TRBD2|TRBV30|TRBJ2-6
TGTGCCTGGAGAGAGCGGGGAGTGGGGGCCAACGTCCTGACTTTC
CAWRERGVGANVLTF
>TRBD2|TRBV29-1|TRBJ2-1
TGCAGCACCGGACTAGTCTATGAGCAGTTCTTC
CSTGLVYEQFF
>TRBD2|TRBV20-1|TRBJ2-1
TGCAGTGCTAGAGATAGGCTAGCGGTCTCCTACAATGAGCAGTTCTTC
CSARDRLAVSYNEQFF
>TRBD2|TRBV20-1|TRBJ2-5
TGCAGTGCTAGAGATATTCTGGAACTAGCGGGAGTCAGCGAGACCCAGTACTTC
CSARDILELAGVSETQYF